A selection of T cell receptor beta chains follows, all from one sample in a study of blood T cell repertoires in COVID-19. Assay used: immunoSEQ multiplex PCR; TCRdb lists only in-frame clones, some missing. The sample comprises approximately 63,000 clones, 91% of which are singletons, and around 9.4% rests with the top ten. The source material was peripheral blood. The receptor source for this set is a human donor in a cohort sampled during active COVID-19. Both conserved end residues are part of each CDR3. Each record gives: D gene, J gene, V gene, clone size, CDR3 DNA, CDR3 protein. The D gene is left open where the match is weak. Size is omitted from some rows. Given values are once, few, many or a class for expanded clones.

>-|TRBJ1-2|TRBV20-1|-
TGCAGCTCACGGGAGAATGGCTACACCTTC
CSSRENGYTF
>TRBD1|TRBJ2-1|TRBV28|-
TGTGCCAGCAGGTCGGACAGGACCTACAATGAGCAGTTCTTC
CASRSDRTYNEQFF
>TRBD2|TRBJ2-5|TRBV7-9|-
TGTGCCAGCAGCCTAGCGGGACTAAGAGAGACCCAGTACTTC
CASSLAGLRETQYF
>-|TRBJ1-3|TRBV6-2/TRBV6-3|-
TGTGCCAGCAGTTCTTGGACTTTCCGGACCTCTGGAAACACCATATATTTT
CASSSWTFRTSGNTIYF
>-|TRBJ2-3|TRBV30|once
TGTGCCTGGAGTAGGAGGGGGGGTGGCTCAGATACGCAGTATTTT
CAWSRRGGGSDTQYF
>-|TRBJ2-3|TRBV6-5|-
TGTGCCAGCAGAGCGGACTCAGATACGCAGTATTTT
CASRADSDTQYF
>-|TRBJ2-1|TRBV27|-
TGTGCCAGCAGTTTACCTAGCTCGGGCCTTAGTGAGCAGTTCTTC
CASSLPSSGLSEQFF
>-|TRBJ1-6|TRBV7-6|-
TGTGCCAGCAGTGTGACAGCCAATTCACCCCTCCACTTT
CASSVTANSPLHF
>TRBD1|TRBJ2-7|TRBV5-1|-
TGCGCCAGCAGCCCGGGACAGGGGGTTTCAGGCTACGAGCAGTACTTC
CASSPGQGVSGYEQYF
>-|TRBJ2-2|TRBV6-1|-
TGTGCCAGCAGTGAACAAGCTTGGAGCACCGGGGAGCTGTTTTTT
CASSEQAWSTGELFF
>-|TRBJ2-1|TRBV3-1/TRBV3-2|-
TGTGCCAGCAGCCAAAATCCACAGCCCAATGAGCAGTTCTTC
CASSQNPQPNEQFF
>TRBD2|TRBJ2-1|TRBV27|-
TGTGCCAGCAGTTTTAAGGGCCGGGGGCTAGCGGGGGGGCTGGGTTTCAATGAGCAGTTCTTC
CASSFKGRGLAGGLGFNEQFF
>TRBD1|TRBJ1-1|TRBV5-4|-
TGTGCCAGCAGCCGGGACAGCCACACTGAAGCTTTCTTT
CASSRDSHTEAFF
>TRBD1|TRBJ1-2|TRBV18|-
TGTGCCAGCTCGCCCGACAGGGCCTATGGCTACACCTTC
CASSPDRAYGYTF
>TRBD1|TRBJ1-1|TRBV7-7|-
TGTGCTAGCAGTCCCGGGACAGGGACTGAAGCTTTCTTT
CASSPGTGTEAFF
>-|TRBJ1-2|TRBV6-2/TRBV6-3|-
TGTGCCAGCAGTTACTCAGAGAAATATGGCTACACCTTC
CASSYSEKYGYTF
>-|TRBJ2-1|TRBV28|-
TGTGCCAGCAGCCTAGACCTCTTTTGGAATGAGCAGTTCTTC
CASSLDLFWNEQFF
>-|TRBJ1-3|TRBV5-1|-
TGCGCCAGCAGCTTTCAGGGTGAGACTGGAAACACCATATATTTT
CASSFQGETGNTIYF
>TRBD1|TRBJ2-7|TRBV7-9|-
TGTGCCAGCAGCTTCAGGACAGGGACCCACGAGCAGTACTTC
CASSFRTGTHEQYF
>-|TRBJ2-5|TRBV5-1|-
TGCGCCAGCAGCTTGGATTCAGGGCCACAAGAGACCCAGTACTTC
CASSLDSGPQETQYF
>TRBD2|TRBJ2-5|TRBV6-6|-
TGTGCCAGCAGTTACCCGACTAGCGGGGTCCCGAAGACCCAGTACTTC
CASSYPTSGVPKTQYF
>-|TRBJ2-7|TRBV2|-
TGTGCCAGATCCGGAGGGCGGGGGCCTAACTACGAGCAGTACTTC
CARSGGRGPNYEQYF
>TRBD2|TRBJ2-3|TRBV6-5|-
TGTGCCGGGGGGACTAGCGTCGGTGCTAAAGATACGCAGTATTTT
CAGGTSVGAKDTQYF
>-|TRBJ1-5|TRBV7-9|-
TGTGCCAGCAGCTTAGGAGGGAGGGATCAGCCCCAGCATTTT
CASSLGGRDQPQHF
>TRBD1|TRBJ2-7|TRBV10-3|-
TGTGCCATCAGTGAGGCTGGGACAGCCTCCTACGAGCAGTACTTC
CAISEAGTASYEQYF
>-|TRBJ2-2|TRBV4-1|-
TGCGCCAGCAGCCAAGATGGAACCAGGGGCGGAACCGGGGAGCTGTTTTTT
CASSQDGTRGGTGELFF
>TRBD2|TRBJ2-1|TRBV24-1|-
TGTGCCACCAGTGATTGGGGTAGCGGGGGCAATGAGCAGTTCTTC
CATSDWGSGGNEQFF
>TRBD2|TRBJ2-4|TRBV9|-
TGTGCCAGCAGCGGCCGGGACTACCTAGCCAAAAACATTCAGTACTTC
CASSGRDYLAKNIQYF
>-|TRBJ1-2|TRBV27|once
TGTGCCAGCAGTTTAATTTTCCAGGGCGGAGGCTACACCTTC
CASSLIFQGGGYTF
>-|TRBJ2-7|TRBV7-9|-
TGTGCCAGCAGCTTACAGGGCCCCTACGAGCAGTACTTC
CASSLQGPYEQYF
>TRBD2|TRBJ2-7|TRBV7-9|-
TGTGCCAGCAGCTTAAGTCGTGGGAGCGGGGGGTTAACCTACGAGCAGTACTTC
CASSLSRGSGGLTYEQYF
>-|TRBJ2-7|TRBV28|-
TGTGCCAGCGAGAAGACCCGGGGTGGCTACGAGCAGTACTTC
CASEKTRGGYEQYF
>-|TRBJ1-6|TRBV12-3/TRBV12-4|-
TGTGCCAGCAGTTTCTTCCCGTCACCCCTCCACTTT
CASSFFPSPLHF
>TRBD1|TRBJ1-1|TRBV7-9|-
TGTGCCAGCAGCTTAGGGTCAGGGGGAGTAACTGAAGCTTTCTTT
CASSLGSGGVTEAFF
>-|TRBJ2-2|TRBV7-9|-
TGTGCCAGCAGCCTCGGGGAGCTGTTTTTT
CASSLGELFF
>-|TRBJ1-5|TRBV27|-
TGTGCCAGCAGTTGGACAGCTAATCAGCCCCAGCATTTT
CASSWTANQPQHF
>-|TRBJ1-4|TRBV4-1|few
TGCGCCAGCAGCCAAAAGATAAGGTCAGCGAATGAAAAACTGTTTTTT
CASSQKIRSANEKLFF
>TRBD1|TRBJ2-5|TRBV15|-
TGTGCCACCAGCAGAGATAGGGGGCCGCAAGAGACCCAGTACTTC
CATSRDRGPQETQYF
>-|TRBJ1-4|TRBV25-1|-
TGTGCCAGCAGTCGGCCAGGGGTTAATGAAAAACTGTTTTTT
CASSRPGVNEKLFF
>-|TRBJ1-5|TRBV6-4|-
TGTGCCAGCAGTGAGTTCTTACTTCCTAGCAATCAGCCCCAGCATTTT
CASSEFLLPSNQPQHF
>-|TRBJ2-3|TRBV10-3|-
TGTGCCATCAGTCGAGCGGAGTCTAGCACAGATACGCAGTATTTT
CAISRAESSTDTQYF
>TRBD1|TRBJ2-7|TRBV4-1|-
TGCGCCAGCAGCCAAGCAGTAGGGACAGGGGCGTACGAGCAGTACTTC
CASSQAVGTGAYEQYF
>-|TRBJ2-7|TRBV6-5|-
TGTGCCAGCAAGAAGGGGAAGAGGTACGAGCAGTACTTC
CASKKGKRYEQYF
>-|TRBJ1-1|TRBV29-1|-
TGCAGCGTTGTAAGACCTAATACAGCCCTGAACACTGAAGCTTTCTTT
CSVVRPNTALNTEAFF
>TRBD2|TRBJ2-1|TRBV11-2|-
TGTGCCAGCGCCCAGTGGGCTAGCGGGAAGTACAATGAGCAGTTCTTC
CASAQWASGKYNEQFF
>TRBD2|TRBJ2-2|TRBV3-1/TRBV3-2|-
TGTGCCAGCTGCCTAGCGGGGGGGCCCGTCGGGGAGCTGTTTTTT
CASCLAGGPVGELFF
>TRBD2|TRBJ2-5|TRBV2|-
TGTGCCAGCAGTCTAGCGGGAGGGAAACAAGAGACCCAGTACTTC
CASSLAGGKQETQYF
>TRBD2|TRBJ2-5|TRBV3-1/TRBV3-2|-
TGTGCCAGCGGGGGGGTGACCCAGTACTTC
CASGGVTQYF
>TRBD2|TRBJ2-5|TRBV7-2|once
TGTGCCAGCAACCCGGGGGGGCAAGAGACCCAGTACTTC
CASNPGGQETQYF
>TRBD1|TRBJ2-2|TRBV6-1|-
TGTGCCAGCAGTGAAGCGAAATGGGGACAGGGCCGCACCGGGGAGCTGTTTTTT
CASSEAKWGQGRTGELFF
>-|TRBJ2-3|TRBV6-2/TRBV6-3|-
TGTGCCAGCAGTGGACCGACTAGAGCACAGTATTTT
CASSGPTRAQYF
>-|TRBJ2-5|TRBV5-4|-
TGTGCCAGCAGCTTGGGGGACGTAGCGGTCCAAGAGACCCAGTACTTC
CASSLGDVAVQETQYF
>-|TRBJ1-4|TRBV16|-
TGTGCCAGCAGCCCAGGGGCAGCTGTTAATGAAAAACTGTTTTTT
CASSPGAAVNEKLFF
>TRBD1|TRBJ2-2|TRBV2|-
TGTGCCAGCACCCGGGACAGGGGCCCGAACACCGGGGAGCTGTTTTTT
CASTRDRGPNTGELFF
>-|TRBJ2-3|TRBV7-3|-
TGTGCCAGCAGCTTCGGTGTAACTAGCACAGATACGCAGTATTTT
CASSFGVTSTDTQYF
>-|TRBJ2-1|TRBV7-9|once
TGTGCCAGCAGCTTAGAAGGGGCCAGGCAGTTCTTC
CASSLEGARQFF
>-|TRBJ2-7|TRBV5-1|-
TGCGCCAGCACCGAGGGTTCCTCCTACGAGCAGTACTTC
CASTEGSSYEQYF
>-|TRBJ2-1|TRBV16|medium-sized
TGTGCCAGCAGCCAATTGTTAGCGGCGGCGCCTGAGCAGTTCTTC
CASSQLLAAAPEQFF
>TRBD1|TRBJ1-5|TRBV19|few
TGTGCCAGTAGTCCGGGAGGACAGGGCCGCTATCAGCCCCAGCATTTT
CASSPGGQGRYQPQHF
>TRBD2|TRBJ2-1|TRBV11-1|-
TGTGCCAGCAGCTTACTAGCGGAAATATACAATGAGCAGTTCTTC
CASSLLAEIYNEQFF